The clone carrying this T cell receptor beta chain has ten or more counts. Its antigen is undetermined. With V trimmed by 4 bases and J by 3 bases, 8 bases remained unmatched. Looked up from germline, CDR1 is ENHRY and CDR2 is SYGVKD. The CDR3 length is 15 residues. These data belong to a study of T-cell reconstitution after alpha-beta-depleted transplantation in children. Study observations and caveats: Surviving recipient T cells and thymic progenitors accounted for the high day-60 TCRbeta diversity observed in some patients. Expanded graft clones, several hundred of them, were reportedly the source of alpha-beta T cells about two months after transplant.

Using unique molecular identifiers, the investigators prepared the TCRbeta library. TCRdb itself ran the PCR reads through MiXCR, one entry per CDR3 protein. The sample contains more than 120,000 distinct CDR3 sequences, more than 8% of which appear only once. This clonotype was obtained from a female patient aged 2-9 years who had a stem cell transplant for congenital amegakaryocytic thrombocytopenia, so the T cells may come from the graft donor. The sample in question was PBMCs, mostly from graft donor cells, obtained 180 days after TCRalphabeta/CD19-depleted stem cell transplant. The chain combines TRBV10-3 with TRBJ2-5; 7 positions agree with TRBD2. The CDR3 here is CAISGGGANEETQYF. The CDR3 DNA reads TGTGCCATCAGTGGGGGGGGAGCCAACGAAGAGACCCAGTACTTC.